This TCR delta chain was sequenced in a study of Vδ1+ human thymocytes. The template was reverse-transcribed extracted RNA. Pooled V-gene forward primers with one constant-region reverse primer generated the CDR3 amplicons by multiplex PCR. TCRdb reanalyzed the multiplex PCR reads using CATT. The data hold about 75,000 delta-chain clones, with roughly a third observed a single time. Worth noting for this clone: As yet, its antigen is unknown. Other DNA sequences in the sample encode the same CDR3.

General study points: Thymic TRG and TRD repertoires appeared highly polyclonal.

The V and J ends lost 3 bases and 5 bases, in that order; junction bases with no gene match: 24. This CDR3 contains 20 residues. Germline V lookup: CDR1 TSWWSYY, CDR2 QGS. Material: Vdelta1+ gamma-delta thymocytes from the thymus. Sample subset: FACS-sorted CD3+ TCRalphabeta- TCRVdelta1+ TCRVdelta2- thymocytes. The rearrangement uses TRDV1 and TRDJ1, with 7 bases matching TRDD3. The TCR sequence derives from a boy younger than two who had congenital heart surgery. The CDR3 reads CALGDGPHGLGGSLADKLIF. The DNA of the CDR3 is TGTGCTCTTGGGGACGGACCTCACGGCCTGGGGGGCTCTCTGGCGGATAAACTCATCTTT.